The 20 T cell receptor beta chains given below trace back to one sample, sequenced in a study of CD8 T cells in ankylosing spondylitis. General study findings and limits: A TCR beta motif of roughly eight highly homologous variants seemed to mark ankylosing spondylitis blood.

Via MiXCR, TCRdb re-called the 5' RACE reads, giving one row per CDR3 protein. In the table there are a few hundred thousand distinct CDR3 sequences, approximately 20% of which are singletons. For these receptors, no antigen is known. Sequenced input: blood, either unsorted or a sorted T cell fraction (not recorded which). The receptors originated from a male donor with ankylosing spondylitis.

This clonotype was detected only once. This chain links TRBV6-4 with TRBJ1-1; D uncertain. Germline lookup yields CDR1 MRHNA and CDR2 SNTAGT. The CDR3 has 17 residues. The germline V and J ends were trimmed by 9 bases and 7 bases, with 30 bases remaining between them. CDR3 sequence: CASMPNADGAFGREAFF. In DNA, the CDR3 is TGTGCCAGTATGCCGAATGCGGACGGAGCATTTGGGCGTGAAGCTTTCTTT.

This clonotype was counted between two and nine times. V gene TRBV20-1 combines with J gene TRBJ2-3; TRBD1 might be the D (6 bases). The CDR3 sequence is 14 residues long. V was pared by 5 bases and J by 3 bases, with 15 bases between. Germline V gene data show CDR1 as DFQATT and CDR2 as SNEGSKA (reference sequence). CDR3: CSALTPGETDTQYF. DNA of the CDR3: TGCAGTGCTCTGACACCAGGGGAAACAGATACGCAGTATTTT.

Turning to this clonotype: The CDR3 does not end in the conserved phenylalanine or tryptophan, so this is likely a read error. It is unclear where the CDR3 begins or ends on the DNA, so no DNA is shown, and the CDR3 is as TCRdb lists it. CDR3 sequence reads: CASSLALRTSGTEL. The chain recombines TRBV7-8 with TRBJ2-7; the table's D call, TRBD2, has no DNA check behind it. CDR1 is SGHVS and CDR2 is FQNEAQ in the germline V gene. The CDR3 is 14 residues long, ends included.

Only one count was recorded for this clonotype. V gene TRBV18 combines with J gene TRBJ1-5; D uncertain. V was cut by 2 bases and J by 3 bases, with 5 bases left in between. CDR1 is KGHSH, CDR2 LQKENI, per germline. The CDR3 sequence is 13 residues long. CDR3 coding DNA: TGTGCCAGCTCACCATTAGACAATCAGCCCCAGCATTTT. Translation: CASSPLDNQPQHF.

This clonotype was counted only a few times. J is TRBJ2-1 and V is TRBV5-1; D possibly corresponds to TRBD1 (5 bases). CDR1 is SGHRS, CDR2 YFSETQ, per germline. Trimming took 6 bases from V and 7 from J, leaving 11 bases between them. The CDR3 contains 12 residues. In DNA, the CDR3 is TGCGCCAGCACCGACAGCCAAAATGAGCAGTTCTTC. Translated: CASTDSQNEQFF.

This clonotype has a count of ten or more. The chain carries TRBV5-1 and TRBJ1-1; 9 positions agree with TRBD1. V trimming: 4 bases; J trimming: 4 bases; junction bases outside the gene matches: 5. Germline-derived CDR1 and CDR2 are SGHRS and YFSETQ. The CDR3 extends over 14 amino acids. The CDR3 nucleotides read TGCGCCAGCAGCAGGGGACAGGGCGGCACTGAAGCTTTCTTT. Translating gives CASSRGQGGTEAFF.

This chain connects TRBV25-1 to TRBJ2-1, with a weak D call TRBD1 (5 bases). Germline V gene sequence: CDR1 MGHDK, CDR2 SYGVNS. The CDR3 sequence is 16 residues long. The germline V and J ends were trimmed by 1 base and 0 bases, with 10 bases remaining between them. The CDR3 region has the DNA TGTGCCAGCAGTGAATGGGGCGGAGTCTCCTACAATGAGCAGTTCTTC. Translating it yields CASSEWGGVSYNEQFF.

The V and J genes are TRBV14 and TRBJ2-3, with D maybe TRBD1 (6 bases). Between the trimmed V and J ends, which lost 4 bases and 2 bases, there was a span of 13 bases. Germline CDR1 SGHDN, CDR2 FVKESK. The CDR3 has 15 amino acids. Here the CDR3 DNA reads TGTGCCAGCAGCCGGGACATCACTTACACAGATACGCAGTATTTT. Translated: CASSRDITYTDTQYF.

V and J are TRBV18 and TRBJ1-1; 7 nucleotides line up with TRBD1. CDR1 is KGHSH and CDR2 is LQKENI in the germline V gene. CDR3 size: 16 residues. V shed 1 base, J shed 1 base, and the junction held 6 bases outside the gene matches. The CDR3 loop is CASSPLAGTENTEAFF. The CDR3 DNA follows: TGTGCCAGCTCACCACTGGCCGGGACAGAGAACACTGAAGCTTTCTTT.

This clonotype was seen a few times. J is TRBJ1-4 and V is TRBV11-2, with D possibly being TRBD1 (6 bases). The CDR3 sequence is 13 residues long. The V gene's germline CDR1 is SGHAT and CDR2 FQNNGV. V lost 5 bases, J lost 3 bases, and 7 bases lay in between. CDR3 loop: CASSRQANEKLFF. CDR3 in DNA: TGTGCCAGCAGCCGACAGGCTAATGAAAAACTGTTTTTT. The full variable domain, with the rest looked up from reference TRBV11-2 and TRBJ1-4, is EAGVAQSPRYKIIEKRQSVAFWCNPISGHATLYWYQQILGQGPKLLIQFQNNGVVDDSQLPKDRFSAERLKGVDSTLKIQPAKLEDSAVYLCASSRQANEKLFFGSGTQLSVL.

There are many counts of this clonotype. DNA for the CDR3: TGCAGCGTTGAACCGCAGGGATTTGGGACTGAAGCTTTCTTT. It yields the protein CSVEPQGFGTEAFF. The J gene is TRBJ1-1, the V gene TRBV29-1; possibly TRBD1 for D (5 bases). This CDR3 has 14 amino acids. The germline V gene has CDR1 SQVTM and CDR2 ANQGSEA. The V and J ends lost 2 bases and 5 bases respectively, with 15 bases between them.

This clonotype has more than one count but fewer than ten. This chain connects TRBV20-1 to TRBJ2-3; TRBD2 matches 11 bases. V dropped 5 bases and J dropped 1; count of bases not matched to a gene: 2. This CDR3 region has 14 residues. CDR1 DFQATT and CDR2 SNEGSKA come from the germline V gene (reference sequence). The CDR3 loop is CSALTSGGTDTQYF. CDR3 DNA sequence: TGCAGTGCTCTGACTAGCGGGGGCACAGATACGCAGTATTTT.

The chain is built from TRBV5-1 and TRBJ2-3; 8 nucleotides agree with TRBD2. V lost 5 bases, J lost 2 bases, and 10 bases stayed unmatched. CDR1 is SGHRS and CDR2 is YFSETQ in the germline V gene. The CDR3 contains 16 residues. The CDR3 region is CASRGSGDIPTDTQYF. Here the CDR3 DNA reads TGCGCCAGCAGGGGTAGCGGGGACATTCCCACAGATACGCAGTATTTT.

This clonotype was observed a few times. V and J are TRBV5-1 and TRBJ2-7; the match to TRBD1 covers 8 bases. CDR1 is SGHRS and CDR2 is YFSETQ in the germline V gene. The CDR3 has 13 residues. V gave up 3 bases and J gave up 3 bases; unmatched junction bases: 2. This CDR3 reads CASSWGQVYEQYF. In DNA, the CDR3 is TGCGCCAGCAGCTGGGGACAGGTCTACGAGCAGTACTTC.

V is TRBV20-1 and J is TRBJ1-1, with 7 bases fitting TRBD1. V trimming: 0 bases; J trimming: 9 bases; junction bases outside the gene matches: 10. Germline values: CDR1 DFQATT, CDR2 SNEGSKA (reference sequence). The CDR3 spans 14 residues. The CDR3 sequence is CSARDQIGTDKAFF. CDR3 nucleotides: TGCAGTGCTAGAGACCAAATCGGGACAGACAAAGCTTTCTTT.

The chain links TRBV19 to TRBJ2-1; possible D gene TRBD2, 5 bases. In germline, CDR1 is LNHDA, CDR2 SQIVND (reference sequence). Between the trimmed V and J ends, which lost 8 bases and 1 base, there was a span of 15 bases. CDR3 size: 15 residues. The CDR3 here is CASRWGGGSYNEQFF. The CDR3 coding sequence is TGTGCCAGTCGTTGGGGTGGAGGTTCCTACAATGAGCAGTTCTTC.

This chain links TRBV6-6 with TRBJ1-4; unclear D gene. There are 12 residues in the CDR3. With 6 bases removed from V and 2 bases from J, the gap between germline ends came to 4 bases. CDR1 and CDR2 (germline): MNHNY, SVGAGI (reference sequence). The CDR3, as DNA: TGTGCCAGCAGGGACACTAATGAAAAACTGTTTTTT. Amino acid sequence: CASRDTNEKLFF.

This clonotype appeared a few times. V gene TRBV4-1 combines with J gene TRBJ2-6, with TRBD2 matching 9 bases. CDR1 is MGHRA and CDR2 is YSYEKL in the germline V gene. With V trimmed by 4 bases and J by 4 bases, 11 bases remained unmatched. The CDR3 has 18 amino acids. The CDR3 DNA follows: TGCGCCAGCAGCCGGTCTAGCGGGATAGTGCCAGGGGCCAACGTCCTGACTTTC. Amino acid sequence: CASSRSSGIVPGANVLTF.

The CDR3: CASTEWGTANEKLFF. CDR3 sequence (DNA): TGTGCCAGCACCGAATGGGGGACAGCGAATGAAAAACTGTTTTTT. This chain uses TRBV11-2 with TRBJ1-4, with TRBD1 matching 7 bases. This CDR3 comprises 15 residues. The J segment lost 5 bases and the V segment lost 7 bases, leaving 10 bases of the junction unmatched. CDR1 and CDR2 from the germline V gene are SGHAT and FQNNGV.

The rearrangement uses TRBV11-2 and TRBJ2-5; D ambiguous. CDR1 and CDR2 from the germline V gene are SGHAT and FQNNGV. Trimming shortened V by 1 base and J by 1 base, and 7 bases separated the two germline ends. CDR3 length: 14 residues. CDR3 bases: TGTGCCAGCAGCTTAGCGGACGCCCAAGAGACCCAGTACTTC. Translation gives CASSLADAQETQYF.